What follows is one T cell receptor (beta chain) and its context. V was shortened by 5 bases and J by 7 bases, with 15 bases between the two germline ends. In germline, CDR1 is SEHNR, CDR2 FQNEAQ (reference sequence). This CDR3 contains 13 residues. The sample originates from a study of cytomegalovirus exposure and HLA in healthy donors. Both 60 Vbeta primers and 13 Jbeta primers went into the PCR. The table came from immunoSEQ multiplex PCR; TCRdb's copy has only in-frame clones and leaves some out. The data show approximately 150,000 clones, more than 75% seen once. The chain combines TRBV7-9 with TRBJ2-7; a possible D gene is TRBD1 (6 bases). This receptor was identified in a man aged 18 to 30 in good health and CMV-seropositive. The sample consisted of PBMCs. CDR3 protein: CASSRDLGTEQYF. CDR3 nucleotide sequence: TGTGCCAGCAGCAGGGACCTGGGGACAGAGCAGTACTTC.